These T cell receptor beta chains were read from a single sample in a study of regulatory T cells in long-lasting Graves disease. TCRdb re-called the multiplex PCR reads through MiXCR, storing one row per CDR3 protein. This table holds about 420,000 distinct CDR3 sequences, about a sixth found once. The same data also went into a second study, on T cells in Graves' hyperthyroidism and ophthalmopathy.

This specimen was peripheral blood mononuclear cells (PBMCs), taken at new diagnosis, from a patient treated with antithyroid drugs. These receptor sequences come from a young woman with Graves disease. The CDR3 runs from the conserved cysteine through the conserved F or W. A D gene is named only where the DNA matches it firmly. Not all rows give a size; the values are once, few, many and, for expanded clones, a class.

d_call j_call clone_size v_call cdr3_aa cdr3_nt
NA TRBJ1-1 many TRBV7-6 CASTPVGEGTEAFF TGTGCCAGCACCCCCGTGGGGGAGGGCACTGAAGCTTTCTTT
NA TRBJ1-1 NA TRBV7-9 CASSPDSLNTEAFF TGTGCCAGCAGCCCCGACAGCTTGAACACTGAAGCTTTCTTT
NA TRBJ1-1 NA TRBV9 CASSVLEGEAFF TGTGCCAGCAGCGTATTGGAGGGTGAAGCTTTCTTT
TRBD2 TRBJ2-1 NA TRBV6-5 CASSYRAGVGNEQFF TGTGCCAGCAGTTACCGAGCGGGAGTCGGCAATGAGCAGTTCTTC
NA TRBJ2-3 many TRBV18 CASSGRLEFTDTQYF TGTGCCAGCTCAGGTAGACTAGAATTCACGGATACGCAGTATTTT
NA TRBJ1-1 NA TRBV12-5 CASGLAGTNTEAFF TGTGCTAGTGGTTTGGCAGGGACGAACACTGAAGCTTTCTTT
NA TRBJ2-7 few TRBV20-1 CSARDGRREWEQYF TGCAGTGCTAGAGATGGGCGTAGGGAGTGGGAGCAGTACTTC
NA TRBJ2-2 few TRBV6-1 CASTPFEGANTGELFF TGTGCCAGCACCCCCTTCGAGGGGGCGAACACCGGGGAGCTGTTTTTT
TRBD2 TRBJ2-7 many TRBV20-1 CSATGLAGGSYEQYF TGCAGTGCAACGGGACTAGCGGGAGGCTCCTACGAGCAGTACTTC
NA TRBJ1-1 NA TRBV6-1 CASRDLGEAFF TGTGCCAGCAGGGATTTGGGTGAAGCTTTCTTT
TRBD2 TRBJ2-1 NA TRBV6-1 CASSKGLAGGPGNEQFF TGTGCCAGCAGCAAGGGACTAGCGGGAGGGCCGGGGAATGAGCAGTTCTTC
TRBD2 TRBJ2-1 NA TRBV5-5 CASNPKGLQSSYNEQFF TGTGCCAGCAACCCAAAGGGACTACAGAGCTCCTACAATGAGCAGTTCTTC
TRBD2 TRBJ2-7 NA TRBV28 CASRTSFSYEQYF TGTGCCAGTCGGACTAGTTTTTCCTACGAGCAGTACTTC
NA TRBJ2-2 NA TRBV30 CAWSKGPNTGELFF TGTGCCTGGAGTAAGGGACCGAACACCGGGGAGCTGTTTTTT
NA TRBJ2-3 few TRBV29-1 CSVEVTDPTRPQYF TGCAGCGTTGAAGTCACAGACCCAACAAGGCCGCAGTATTTT
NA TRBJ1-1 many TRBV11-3 CASSVSETDNTEAFF TGTGCCAGCAGTGTCTCCGAGACAGATAACACTGAAGCTTTCTTT
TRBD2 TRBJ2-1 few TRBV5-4 CASSSGTSGRMTSEQFF TGTGCCAGCAGCTCCGGGACTAGCGGGAGAATGACGAGTGAGCAGTTCTTC